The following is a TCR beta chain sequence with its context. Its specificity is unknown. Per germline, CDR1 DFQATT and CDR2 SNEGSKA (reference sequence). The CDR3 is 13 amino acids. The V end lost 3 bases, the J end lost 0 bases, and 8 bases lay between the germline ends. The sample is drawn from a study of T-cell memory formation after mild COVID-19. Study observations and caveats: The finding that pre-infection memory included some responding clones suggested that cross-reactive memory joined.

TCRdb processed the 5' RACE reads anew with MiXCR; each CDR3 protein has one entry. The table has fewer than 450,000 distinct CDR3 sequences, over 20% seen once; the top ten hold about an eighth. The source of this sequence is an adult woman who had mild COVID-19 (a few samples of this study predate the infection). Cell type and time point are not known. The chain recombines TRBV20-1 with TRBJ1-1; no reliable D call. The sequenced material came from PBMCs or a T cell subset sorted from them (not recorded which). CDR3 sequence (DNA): TGCAGTGCTAGCCGAGCCATGAACACTGAAGCTTTCTTT. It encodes CSASRAMNTEAFF.